This entry lists 14 T cell receptor beta chains sequenced from one sample in a study of T cell responses to AZD1222 COVID-19 vaccine. The table came from immunoSEQ multiplex PCR; TCRdb's copy has only in-frame clones and leaves some out. Among 150,000 to 200,000 clones listed, 70% to 90% were seen once. Sample: peripheral blood, taken on day 0 of AZD1222 vaccination. These receptors all come from an adult in good health.

This sequence joins TRBV2 and TRBJ1-5; TRBD1 matches at 9 bases. The CDR3 runs to 15 residues. Germline CDR1 SNHLY, CDR2 FYNNEI. V lost 7 bases, J lost 5 bases, and 9 bases stayed unmatched. This CDR3 reads CASILDRGKDQPQHF. CDR3 nucleotides: TGTGCCAGCATCTTAGACAGGGGGAAAGATCAGCCCCAGCATTTT.

The chain combines TRBV19 with TRBJ1-6, with 7 nucleotides matching TRBD1. The junction had 5 bases not matched to a gene; V was cut back by 11 bases and J by 7 bases. This CDR3 comprises 12 residues. Germline CDR1 LNHDA, CDR2 SQIVND (reference sequence). CDR3: CAAGQTNSPLHF. In DNA, the CDR3 is TGTGCCGCGGGACAGACAAATTCACCCCTCCACTTT.

This chain connects TRBV11-2 to TRBJ2-3; maybe TRBD1 (5 bases). Germline CDR1 reads SGHAT; CDR2 reads FQNNGV. Trimming removed 1 base at V and 5 bases at J, with 19 bases between. The CDR3 consists of 17 residues. The CDR3 loop reads CASSLVGQSGARDTQYF. The CDR3 region has the DNA TGTGCCAGCAGCTTAGTCGGGCAGAGTGGGGCGAGAGATACGCAGTATTTT.

The V and J genes are TRBV7-2 and TRBJ1-1; 7 nucleotides align to TRBD1. V shed 1 base and J 5 bases; nucleotides not matched to a gene: 13. The germline CDR1 and CDR2 sequences are SGHTA and FQGNSA. This CDR3 comprises 17 residues. CDR3 amino acids: CASSLGGWDSQRTEAFF. The CDR3 nucleotides read TGTGCCAGCAGCTTAGGCGGGTGGGACAGTCAACGGACTGAAGCTTTCTTT.

This rearrangement joins TRBV7-6 to TRBJ1-2; 9 bases line up with TRBD1. The germline CDR1 and CDR2 sequences are SGHVS and FNYEAQ. The V segment lost 4 bases and the J segment 0 bases; nucleotides outside the gene matches: 9. CDR3 size: 17 residues. The chain's CDR3 is CASSSKTGGLANYGYTF. The CDR3 DNA follows: TGTGCCAGCAGCTCGAAGACAGGGGGATTAGCTAACTATGGCTACACCTTC. Supplemented by reference TRBV7-6 and TRBJ1-2, the full variable domain reads GAGVSQSPRYKVTKRGQDVALRCDPISGHVSLYWYRQALGQGPEFLTYFNYEAQQDKSGLPNDRFSAERPEGSISTLTIQRTEQRDSAMYRCASSSKTGGLANYGYTFGSGTRLTVV.

This clone was counted only a few times. The CDR3 region is CASSLGADSRYGYTF. The CDR3 DNA reads as TGCGCCAGCAGCTTGGGTGCGGACAGTCGATATGGCTACACCTTC. V gene TRBV5-1 combines with J gene TRBJ1-2; maybe TRBD1 (6 bases). Trimming removed 0 bases from V and 5 bases from J, with 14 bases in between. This CDR3 has 15 residues. Germline V gene data show CDR1 as SGHRS and CDR2 as YFSETQ. Using reference TRBV5-1 and TRBJ1-2 for the parts outside the CDR3, the full variable domain is KAGVTQTPRYLIKTRGQQVTLSCSPISGHRSVSWYQQTPGQGLQFLFEYFSETQRNKGNFPGRFSGRQFSNSRSEMNVSTLELGDSALYLCASSLGADSRYGYTFGSGTRLTVV.

The chain couples TRBV6-2 or TRBV6-3 to TRBJ2-3, with a weak D call TRBD1 (6 bases). Germline CDR1 and CDR2: MNHEY and SVGEGT. This CDR3 comprises 16 residues. V was trimmed by 1 base and J by 4 bases, leaving 15 bases between them. The CDR3 DNA follows: TGTGCCAGCAGTTACTTAGGACAGAAGGCTTCAGATACGCAGTATTTT. Amino acids: CASSYLGQKASDTQYF.

The chain carries TRBV6-4 and TRBJ2-1; the D is unclear. Between the trimmed V and J ends, which lost 3 bases and 9 bases, there was a span of 6 bases. Germline assignment: CDR1 MRHNA and CDR2 SNTAGT. This CDR3 is 11 amino acids long. The CDR3, as DNA: TGTGCCAGCAGTGAGGGGTCTGAGCAGTTCTTC. Translating it yields CASSEGSEQFF.

The rearrangement joins TRBV7-2 to TRBJ2-7, with TRBD1 matching 7 bases. There are 15 residues in the CDR3. Germline CDR1 is SGHTA and CDR2 is FQGNSA. The J segment lost 2 bases and the V segment lost 1 base, leaving 5 bases of the junction unmatched. The CDR3 DNA follows: TGTGCCAGCAGCTTAGTCCCCGGGACAGCCTACGAGCAGTACTTC. Amino acid sequence: CASSLVPGTAYEQYF.

The rearrangement joins TRBV5-6 to TRBJ1-3, with 10 bases matching TRBD1. V lost 2 bases and J lost 8; bases outside the gene matches: 7. Germline CDR1 and CDR2: SGHDT and YYEEEE. The CDR3 has 15 amino acids. The CDR3 DNA follows: TGTGCCAGCAGCTTCAGGGGGACAGGGGTCGACACCATATATTTT. This translates into CASSFRGTGVDTIYF.

The rearrangement links TRBV3-1 (or the pseudogene TRBV3-2) to TRBJ2-1; TRBD2 is a possible D gene (6 bases). V lost 8 bases, J lost 5 bases, and 10 bases lay in between. The length of the CDR3 is 12 residues. Germline V lookup: CDR1 LGHDT, CDR2 YNNKEL (reference sequence). The CDR3 nucleotides read TGTGCCAGCGGGCGGGGTAACAATGAGCAGTTCTTC. Its protein product is CASGRGNNEQFF.

The chain employs TRBV6-5 and TRBJ1-3, with D unresolved. The CDR3 is 13 residues long. With 8 bases removed from V and 0 bases from J, the gap between germline ends came to 8 bases. The germline V gene has CDR1 MNHEY and CDR2 SVGAGI. The CDR3 region has the DNA TGTGCCAGCGTTAGGATCTCTGGAAACACCATATATTTT. Its protein is CASVRISGNTIYF.

J is TRBJ1-5 and V is TRBV6-5; D is possibly TRBD1 (5 bases). Trimming pared 9 bases from V and 2 bases from J, leaving 14 bases between. This CDR3 has 14 residues. Germline V lookup: CDR1 MNHEY, CDR2 SVGAGI. The CDR3 region has the DNA TGTGCCAGTGGTGGGGGGATCGGCAATCAGCCCCAGCATTTT. The encoded protein is CASGGGIGNQPQHF.

The chain couples TRBV19 to TRBJ1-5, with 8 bases matching TRBD1. V gave up 7 bases and J gave up 0 bases; unmatched junction bases: 5. The germline CDR1 and CDR2 sequences are LNHDA and SQIVND (reference sequence). This CDR3 is 15 amino acids long. The CDR3 is CASIGTGNSNQPQHF. CDR3 in DNA: TGTGCCAGTATTGGGACAGGTAATAGCAATCAGCCCCAGCATTTT.